The source of this T cell receptor beta chain is a study of blood T cell repertoires in COVID-19. Study-wide context: PBMCs, B-cell-depleted T cells, or T cells provided the cDNA or gDNA that made up the material.

The trim removed 4 bases at V and 3 bases at J, leaving 4 bases unmatched. The V gene's germline CDR1 is SGHRS and CDR2 YFSETQ. The CDR3 spans 14 residues. Authors' analysis steps: Reference gene primers were amplified, and this amplification served to estimate nucleated cell counts. Assay: immunoSEQ multiplex PCR; the TCRdb copy retains only in-frame clones and omits some. From that table come the V and J calls and clone size; the DNA was used to work out D and trimming. The sample contains roughly 120,000 clones, more than 75% of which appear only once. The sequenced sample was peripheral blood. The sequence came from a man aged 45-65 years with active COVID-19. The rearrangement links TRBV5-1 to TRBJ2-3; 8 bases line up with TRBD1. The DNA for the CDR3 is TGCGCCAGCAGCAAAGGACAGGGAACAGATACGCAGTATTTT. Translating gives CASSKGQGTDTQYF.